The 16 T cell receptor beta chains reported below all come from one sample, sequenced in a study of CD8 T cells in Susac syndrome. The RNA input was 0.5 to 1 ug, and it was reverse transcribed with random hexamers. One entry per CDR3 protein, called by TCRdb with MiXCR from the immunoSEQ multiplex PCR reads. The data hold under 95,000 distinct CDR3 sequences, with roughly 94% observed a single time. The sequenced material came from CD8+ T cells from PBMCs. These TCRs come from a human donor with Susac syndrome.

J is TRBJ2-7 and V is TRBV4-3; 12 positions match TRBD1. The CDR3 has 15 amino acids. Germline V gives CDR1 LGHNA, CDR2 YSLEER. With 2 bases clipped from V and 5 bases from J, the junction kept 4 bases outside the gene matches. CDR3 nucleotides: TGCGCCAGCAGCCAAACCGGGACAGGGGGCGACGAGCAGTACTTC. It translates to CASSQTGTGGDEQYF.

J is TRBJ2-7 and V is TRBV20-1; D perhaps matches TRBD2 (6 bases). Deletions cut 0 bases from V and 3 bases from J, with 12 bases between. The germline gives CDR1 DFQATT, CDR2 SNEGSKA (reference sequence). There are 14 residues in the CDR3. The CDR3 DNA sequence: TGCAGTGCTAGAGAAGGCGGGGCGGTCTACGAGCAGTACTTC. This encodes CSAREGGAVYEQYF.

The V call is TRBV9, the J call TRBJ2-6; no firm D call. V was trimmed by 4 bases and J by 6 bases, leaving 8 bases between them. Germline CDR1 is SGDLS and CDR2 is YYNGEE. The CDR3 loop spans 13 amino acids. This chain's CDR3 is CASSSQQANVLTF. Written as DNA, the CDR3 is TGTGCCAGCAGCTCACAGCAGGCCAACGTCCTGACTTTC.

The rearrangement joins TRBV20-1 to TRBJ1-4; no definite D call. This CDR3 region has 11 residues. Germline loops: CDR1 DFQATT, CDR2 SNEGSKA (reference sequence). V was trimmed by 0 bases and J by 8 bases, leaving 4 bases between them. The CDR3 reads CSARDGEKLFF. CDR3 DNA sequence: TGCAGTGCTAGAGATGGCGAAAAACTGTTTTTT.

The chain recombines TRBV5-6 with TRBJ2-7; D unclear. Deletions cut 4 bases from V and 4 bases from J, with 12 bases between. Germline loops: CDR1 SGHDT, CDR2 YYEEEE. There are 13 residues in the CDR3. CDR3 sequence reads: CASSPYMGYEQYF. Here the CDR3 DNA reads TGTGCCAGCAGCCCCTATATGGGATACGAGCAGTACTTC.

The CDR3 DNA is TGTGCCAGCAGGGGCAGCGGGAACTACAATGAGCAGTTCTTC. This codes for CASRGSGNYNEQFF. The chain is built from TRBV12-3 or TRBV12-4 and TRBJ2-1, with TRBD2 identical over 7 bases. The CDR3 loop spans 14 amino acids. The J segment lost 3 bases and the V segment lost 6 bases, leaving 5 bases of the junction unmatched.

The V gene is TRBV2, the J gene TRBJ2-1, with TRBD2 matching 7 bases. This CDR3 has 14 amino acids. The V and J ends lost 10 bases and 6 bases, in that order; junction bases with no gene match: 12. In germline, CDR1 is SNHLY, CDR2 FYNNEI. The CDR3 here is CATLVSGLPNEQFF. The CDR3 DNA reads TGTGCCACCCTAGTATCGGGACTACCCAATGAGCAGTTCTTC.

This sequence joins TRBV29-1 and TRBJ1-1; a weak D match, TRBD1 (5 bases). The length of the CDR3 is 13 residues. CDR1 is SQVTM and CDR2 is ANQGSEA in the germline V gene. V gave up 6 bases and J gave up 1 base, with 12 bases separating them. The CDR3 sequence is CSVTGLENTEAFF. As DNA, the CDR3 is TGCAGCGTGACGGGACTGGAGAACACTGAAGCTTTCTTT. The whole variable domain, remainder taken from reference TRBV29-1 and TRBJ1-1, is SAVISQKPSRDICQRGTSLTIQCQVDSQVTMMFWYRQQPGQSLTLIATANQGSEATYESGFVIDKFPISRPNLTFSTLTVSNMSPEDSSIYLCSVTGLENTEAFFGQGTRLTVV.

V usage is TRBV3-1 and J usage is TRBJ2-1; the D gene is possibly TRBD2 (6 bases). Germline CDR1 reads LGHDT; CDR2 reads YNNKEL (reference sequence). CDR3 length: 16 amino acids. Trimming left V 4 bases short and J 9 bases short, with 22 bases between. CDR3 amino acids: CASSPTGSGPEGEQFF. CDR3 sequence (DNA): TGTGCCAGCAGCCCAACCGGAAGCGGGCCCGAGGGTGAGCAGTTCTTC.

The chain links TRBV20-1 to TRBJ2-7; 9 bases agree with TRBD2. Germline CDR1 and CDR2: DFQATT and SNEGSKA (reference sequence). The CDR3 is made up of 15 amino acids. J gave up 1 base and V 0 bases, and 4 bases lay outside the gene matches. The CDR3 loop reads CSARDLGLASYEQYF. The CDR3 nucleotides are TGCAGTGCTAGAGATTTGGGACTAGCTTCCTACGAGCAGTACTTC.

The chain uses TRBV14 and TRBJ2-5; 7 bases are a match to TRBD1. The CDR3 consists of 16 residues. Losses at the gene ends were 0 bases for V and 4 bases for J; bases not matched to a gene: 8. Germline V CDR1 and CDR2: SGHDN, FVKESK. The CDR3 coding sequence is TGTGCCAGCAGCCAAGATCAGAGAGGGGGCGGAGAGACCCAGTACTTC. Amino acids: CASSQDQRGGGETQYF.

This chain links TRBV28 with TRBJ1-1, with TRBD1 matching over 9 bases. Germline V gives CDR1 MDHEN, CDR2 SYDVKM. The CDR3 has 16 residues. The J segment lost 5 bases and the V segment lost 5 bases, leaving 12 bases of the junction unmatched. CDR3 sequence reads: CASSRKGQGRGTEAFF. The CDR3 DNA reads as TGTGCCAGCAGTCGAAAGGGACAGGGAAGAGGAACTGAAGCTTTCTTT.

The chain recombines TRBV28 with TRBJ2-7, with 8 bases that match TRBD1. The V and J ends lost 4 bases and 7 bases, in that order; junction bases with no gene match: 12. Germline CDR1 reads MDHEN; CDR2 reads SYDVKM. CDR3 length equals 15 residues. The CDR3 DNA sequence: TGTGCCAGCAGTTCAACCCCCCAGGGGGCTGGTGAGCAGTACTTC. Amino acid sequence: CASSSTPQGAGEQYF.

This clonotype was picked up a small number of times. The chain has TRBV25-1 and TRBJ2-7; D gene unclear. Trimming took 4 bases from V and 0 from J, leaving 4 bases between them. In germline, CDR1 is MGHDK, CDR2 SYGVNS. This CDR3 spans 12 amino acids. CDR3 region: CASSVSSYEQYF. The CDR3, as DNA: TGTGCCAGCAGTGTGAGCTCCTACGAGCAGTACTTC.

The chain combines TRBV6-2 or TRBV6-3 with TRBJ2-7, with 8 nucleotides matching TRBD2. CDR1 is MNHEY and CDR2 is SVGEGT in the germline V gene. The V gene end was trimmed by 6 bases and the J gene end by 7 bases; junction bases not matched to a gene: 8. CDR3 size: 13 residues. DNA of the CDR3: TGTGCCAGCAGCGGGGGGGACTCCTGGGAGCAGTACTTC. Its protein product is CASSGGDSWEQYF.

V is TRBV24-1 and J is TRBJ2-1; possible D gene TRBD2, 6 bases. The V end lost 1 base, the J end lost 9 bases, and 9 bases lay between the germline ends. Germline CDR1 and CDR2: KGHDR and SFDVKD. CDR3 size: 13 residues. In nucleotides, the CDR3 is TGTGCCACCAGTGATTTCACGGAGGGTGAGCAGTTCTTC. Its protein product is CATSDFTEGEQFF.